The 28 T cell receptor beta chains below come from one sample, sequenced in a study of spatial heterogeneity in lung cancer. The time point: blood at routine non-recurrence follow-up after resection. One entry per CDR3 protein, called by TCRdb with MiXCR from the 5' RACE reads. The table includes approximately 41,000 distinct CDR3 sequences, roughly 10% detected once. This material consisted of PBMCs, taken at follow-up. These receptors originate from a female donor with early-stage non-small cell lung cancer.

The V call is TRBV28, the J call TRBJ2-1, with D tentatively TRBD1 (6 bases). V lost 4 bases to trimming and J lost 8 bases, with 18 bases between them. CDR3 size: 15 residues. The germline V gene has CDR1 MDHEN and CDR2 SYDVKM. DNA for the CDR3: TGTGCCAGCAGTTCGTACGCCACAGGGTTCGATGAGCAGTTCTTC. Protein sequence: CASSSYATGFDEQFF.

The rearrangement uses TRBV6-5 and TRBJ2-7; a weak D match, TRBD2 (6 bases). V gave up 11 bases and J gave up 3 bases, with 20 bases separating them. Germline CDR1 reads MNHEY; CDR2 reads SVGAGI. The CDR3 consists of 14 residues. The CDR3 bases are TGTGCCGCCATACTACGGCGGGAAATCTACGAGCAGTACTTC. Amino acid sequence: CAAILRREIYEQYF.

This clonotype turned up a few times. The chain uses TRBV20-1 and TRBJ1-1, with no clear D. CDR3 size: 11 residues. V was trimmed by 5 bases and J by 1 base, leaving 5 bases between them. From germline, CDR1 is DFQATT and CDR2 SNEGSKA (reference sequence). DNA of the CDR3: TGCAGTGCTGTGAGGAACACTGAAGCTTTCTTT. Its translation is CSAVRNTEAFF.

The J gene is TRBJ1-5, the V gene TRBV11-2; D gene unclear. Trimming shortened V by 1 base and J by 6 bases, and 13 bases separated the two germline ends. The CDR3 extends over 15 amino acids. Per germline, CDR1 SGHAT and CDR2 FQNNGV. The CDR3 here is CASSLGLGSSQPQHF. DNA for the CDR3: TGTGCCAGCAGCTTAGGACTGGGGAGTAGTCAGCCCCAGCATTTT.

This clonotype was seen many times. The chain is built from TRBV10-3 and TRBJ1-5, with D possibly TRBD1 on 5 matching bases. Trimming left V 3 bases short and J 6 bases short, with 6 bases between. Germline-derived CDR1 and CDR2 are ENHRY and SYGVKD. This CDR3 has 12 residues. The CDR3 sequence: CAISDGAQPQHF. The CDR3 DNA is TGTGCCATCAGTGACGGGGCTCAGCCCCAGCATTTT.

CDR3 loop: CAISDPVKRGLMNTEAFF. The CDR3 bases are TGTGCCATCAGTGACCCCGTGAAACGAGGACTCATGAACACTGAAGCTTTCTTT. V and J are TRBV10-3 and TRBJ1-1; D unclear. Trimming pared 3 bases from V and 0 bases from J, leaving 20 bases between. This CDR3 comprises 18 residues. The germline V gene has CDR1 ENHRY and CDR2 SYGVKD.

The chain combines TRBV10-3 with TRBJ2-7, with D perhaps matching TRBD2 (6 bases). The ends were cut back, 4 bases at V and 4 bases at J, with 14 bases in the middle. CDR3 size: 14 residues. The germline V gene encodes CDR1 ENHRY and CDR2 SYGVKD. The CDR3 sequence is CAISVGGNRYEQYF. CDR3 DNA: TGTGCCATCAGTGTCGGGGGTAACAGGTACGAGCAGTACTTC.

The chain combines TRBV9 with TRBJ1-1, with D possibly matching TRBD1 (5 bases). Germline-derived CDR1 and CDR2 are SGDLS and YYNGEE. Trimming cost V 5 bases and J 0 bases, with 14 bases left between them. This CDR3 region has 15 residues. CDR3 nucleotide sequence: TGTGCCAGCAGGTTAGAGACAGATATGAACACTGAAGCTTTCTTT. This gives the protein CASRLETDMNTEAFF.

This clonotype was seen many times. The chain's CDR3 is CASSELGSLLGGYTF. The CDR3 bases are TGTGCCAGCAGTGAATTAGGGTCCCTTTTAGGGGGCTACACCTTC. V usage is TRBV2 and J usage is TRBJ1-2; D unresolved. Trimming shortened V by 2 bases and J by 8 bases, and 18 bases separated the two germline ends. Germline V lookup: CDR1 SNHLY, CDR2 FYNNEI. This CDR3 contains 15 residues.

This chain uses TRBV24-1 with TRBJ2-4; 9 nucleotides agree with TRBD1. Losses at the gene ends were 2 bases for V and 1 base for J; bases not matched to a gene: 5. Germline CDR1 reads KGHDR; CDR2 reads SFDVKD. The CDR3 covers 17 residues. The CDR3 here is CATSDSGTGLAKNIQYF. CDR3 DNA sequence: TGTGCCACCAGTGATTCCGGGACAGGGCTCGCCAAAAACATTCAGTACTTC.

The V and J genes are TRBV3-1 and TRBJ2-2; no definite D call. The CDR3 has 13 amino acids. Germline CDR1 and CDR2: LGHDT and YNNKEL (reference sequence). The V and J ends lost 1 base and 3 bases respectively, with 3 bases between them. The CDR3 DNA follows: TGTGCCAGCAGCCAAGTGCACACCGGGGAGCTGTTTTTT. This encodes CASSQVHTGELFF.

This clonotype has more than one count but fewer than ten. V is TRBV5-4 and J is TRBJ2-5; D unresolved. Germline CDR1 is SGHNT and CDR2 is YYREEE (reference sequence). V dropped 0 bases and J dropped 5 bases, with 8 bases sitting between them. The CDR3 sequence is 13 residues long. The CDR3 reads CASSLVRGETQYF. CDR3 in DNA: TGTGCCAGCAGCTTGGTCCGTGGCGAGACCCAGTACTTC.

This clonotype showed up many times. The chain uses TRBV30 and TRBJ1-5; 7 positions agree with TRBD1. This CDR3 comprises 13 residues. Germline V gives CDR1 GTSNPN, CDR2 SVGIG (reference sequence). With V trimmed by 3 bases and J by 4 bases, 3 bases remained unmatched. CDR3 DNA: TGTGCCTGGAGGGGACAGCAAAATCAGCCCCAGCATTTT. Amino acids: CAWRGQQNQPQHF.

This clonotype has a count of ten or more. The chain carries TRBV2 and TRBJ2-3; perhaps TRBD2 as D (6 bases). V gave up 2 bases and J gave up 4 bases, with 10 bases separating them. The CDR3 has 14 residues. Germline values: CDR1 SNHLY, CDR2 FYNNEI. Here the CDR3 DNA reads TGTGCCAGCAGTGAACAATGGGGGGCAGATACGCAGTATTTT. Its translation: CASSEQWGADTQYF.

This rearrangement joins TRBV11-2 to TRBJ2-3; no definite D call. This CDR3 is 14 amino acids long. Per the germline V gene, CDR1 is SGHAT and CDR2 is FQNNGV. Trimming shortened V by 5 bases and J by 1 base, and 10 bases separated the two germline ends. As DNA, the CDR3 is TGTGCCAGCAGCCTGTTAGTCGGCACAGATACGCAGTATTTT. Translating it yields CASSLLVGTDTQYF.

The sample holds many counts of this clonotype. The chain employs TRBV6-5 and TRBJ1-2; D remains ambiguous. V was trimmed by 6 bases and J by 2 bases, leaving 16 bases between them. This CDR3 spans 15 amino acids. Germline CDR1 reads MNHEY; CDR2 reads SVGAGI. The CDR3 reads CASRLVGSDNYGYTF. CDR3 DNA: TGTGCCAGCAGGCTGGTTGGCAGTGACAACTATGGCTACACCTTC.

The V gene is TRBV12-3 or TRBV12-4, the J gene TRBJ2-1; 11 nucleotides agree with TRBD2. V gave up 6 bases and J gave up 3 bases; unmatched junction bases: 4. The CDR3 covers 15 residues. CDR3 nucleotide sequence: TGTGCCAGCAGACCAGGGACTAGCGGCTACAATGAGCAGTTCTTC. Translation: CASRPGTSGYNEQFF.

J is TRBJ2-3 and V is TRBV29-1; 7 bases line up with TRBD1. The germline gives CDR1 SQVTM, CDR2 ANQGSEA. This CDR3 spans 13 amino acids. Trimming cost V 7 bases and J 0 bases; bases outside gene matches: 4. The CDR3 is CSGGQQSTDTQYF. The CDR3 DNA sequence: TGCAGCGGGGGACAGCAAAGCACAGATACGCAGTATTTT.

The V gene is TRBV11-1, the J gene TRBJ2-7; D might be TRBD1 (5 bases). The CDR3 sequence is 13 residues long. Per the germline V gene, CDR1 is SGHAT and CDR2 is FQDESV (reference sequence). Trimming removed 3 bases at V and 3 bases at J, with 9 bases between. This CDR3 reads CASSFEDNYEQYF. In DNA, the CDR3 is TGTGCCAGCAGCTTCGAGGACAACTACGAGCAGTACTTC.

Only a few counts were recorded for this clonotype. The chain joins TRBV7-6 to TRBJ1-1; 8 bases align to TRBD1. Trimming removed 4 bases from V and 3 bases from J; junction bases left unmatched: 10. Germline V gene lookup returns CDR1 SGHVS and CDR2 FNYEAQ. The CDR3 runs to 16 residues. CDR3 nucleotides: TGTGCCAGCAGCTCGCCTCAGGGGGCTGGGTACACTGAAGCTTTCTTT. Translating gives CASSSPQGAGYTEAFF.

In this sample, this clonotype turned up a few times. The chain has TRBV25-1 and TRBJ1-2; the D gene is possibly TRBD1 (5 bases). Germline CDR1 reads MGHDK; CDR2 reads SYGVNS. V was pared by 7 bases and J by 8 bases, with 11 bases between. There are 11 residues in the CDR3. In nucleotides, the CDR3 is TGTGCCAGCACCGGGACGTCAGGCTACACCTTC. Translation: CASTGTSGYTF.

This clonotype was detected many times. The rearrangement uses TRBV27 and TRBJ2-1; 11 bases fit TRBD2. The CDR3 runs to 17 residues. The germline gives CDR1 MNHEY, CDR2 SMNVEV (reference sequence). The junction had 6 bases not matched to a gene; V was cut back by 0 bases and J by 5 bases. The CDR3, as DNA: TGTGCCAGCAGTTTATCCCCTAGACTAGCGGGGCACAATGAGCAGTTCTTC. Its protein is CASSLSPRLAGHNEQFF.

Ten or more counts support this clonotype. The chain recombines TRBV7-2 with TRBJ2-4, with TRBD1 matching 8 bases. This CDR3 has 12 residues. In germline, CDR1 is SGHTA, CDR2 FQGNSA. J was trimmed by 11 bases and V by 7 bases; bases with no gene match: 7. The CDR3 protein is CASTPGGTVQYF. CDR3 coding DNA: TGTGCCAGCACCCCAGGGGGCACCGTTCAGTACTTC.

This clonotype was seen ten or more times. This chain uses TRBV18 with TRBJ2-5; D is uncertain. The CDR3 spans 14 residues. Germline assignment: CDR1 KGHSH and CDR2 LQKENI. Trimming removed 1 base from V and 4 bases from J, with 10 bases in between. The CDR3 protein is CASSPQWGRETQYF. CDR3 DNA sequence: TGTGCCAGCTCACCACAGTGGGGTCGAGAGACCCAGTACTTC.

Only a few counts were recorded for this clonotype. The CDR3: CASSLTSDQETQYF. As DNA, the CDR3 is TGTGCCAGCAGCCTCACTAGCGACCAAGAGACCCAGTACTTC. V and J are TRBV2 and TRBJ2-5; 7 nucleotides align to TRBD2. Looked up from germline, CDR1 is SNHLY and CDR2 is FYNNEI. Trimming cost V 6 bases and J 0 bases; bases outside gene matches: 4. This CDR3 spans 14 amino acids.

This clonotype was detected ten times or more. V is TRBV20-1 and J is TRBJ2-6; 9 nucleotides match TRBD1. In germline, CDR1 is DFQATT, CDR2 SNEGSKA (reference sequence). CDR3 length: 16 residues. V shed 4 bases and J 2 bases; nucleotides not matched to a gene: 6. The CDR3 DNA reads TGCAGTGCTACTCGGGACAGGGCCGCTGGGGCCAACGTCCTGACTTTC. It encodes CSATRDRAAGANVLTF.

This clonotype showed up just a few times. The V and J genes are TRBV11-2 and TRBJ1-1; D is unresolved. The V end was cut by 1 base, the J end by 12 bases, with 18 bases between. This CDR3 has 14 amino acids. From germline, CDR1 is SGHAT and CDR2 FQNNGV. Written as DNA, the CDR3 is TGTGCCAGCAGCTTAGCAGGCAACTCTCGGGGTTCTTTCTTT. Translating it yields CASSLAGNSRGSFF.

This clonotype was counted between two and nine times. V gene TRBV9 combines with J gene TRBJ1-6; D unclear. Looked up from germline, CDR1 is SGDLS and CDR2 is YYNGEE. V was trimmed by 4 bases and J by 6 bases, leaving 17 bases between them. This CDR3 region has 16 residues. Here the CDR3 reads CASSLKRYGSNSPLHF. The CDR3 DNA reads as TGTGCCAGCAGCTTAAAACGATACGGGAGTAATTCACCCCTCCACTTT.